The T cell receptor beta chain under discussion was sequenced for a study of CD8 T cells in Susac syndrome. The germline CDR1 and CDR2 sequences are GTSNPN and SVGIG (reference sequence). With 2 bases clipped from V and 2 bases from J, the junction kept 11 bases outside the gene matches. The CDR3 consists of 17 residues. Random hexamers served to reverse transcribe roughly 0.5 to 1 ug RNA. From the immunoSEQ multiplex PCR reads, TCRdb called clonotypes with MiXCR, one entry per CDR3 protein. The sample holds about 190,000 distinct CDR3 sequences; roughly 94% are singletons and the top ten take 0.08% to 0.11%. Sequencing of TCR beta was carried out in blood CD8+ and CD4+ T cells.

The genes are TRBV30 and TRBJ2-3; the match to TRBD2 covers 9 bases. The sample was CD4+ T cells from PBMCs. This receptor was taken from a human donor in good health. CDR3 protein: CAWSPTPGTSNTDTQYF. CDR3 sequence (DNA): TGTGCCTGGAGTCCAACCCCCGGGACTAGCAACACAGATACGCAGTATTTT.